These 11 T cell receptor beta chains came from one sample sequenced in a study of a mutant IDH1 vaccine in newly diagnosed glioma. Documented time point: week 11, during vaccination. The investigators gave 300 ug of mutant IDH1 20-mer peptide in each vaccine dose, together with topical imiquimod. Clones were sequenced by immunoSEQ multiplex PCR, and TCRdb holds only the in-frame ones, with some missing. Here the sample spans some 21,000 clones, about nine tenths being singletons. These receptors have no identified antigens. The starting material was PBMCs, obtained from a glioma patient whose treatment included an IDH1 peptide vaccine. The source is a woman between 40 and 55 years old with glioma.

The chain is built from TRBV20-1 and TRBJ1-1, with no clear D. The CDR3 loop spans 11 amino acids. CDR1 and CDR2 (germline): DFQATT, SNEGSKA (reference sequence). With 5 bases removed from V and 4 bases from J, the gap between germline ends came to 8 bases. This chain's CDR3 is CSAGPPTEAFF. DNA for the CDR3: TGCAGTGCTGGGCCCCCCACTGAAGCTTTCTTT.

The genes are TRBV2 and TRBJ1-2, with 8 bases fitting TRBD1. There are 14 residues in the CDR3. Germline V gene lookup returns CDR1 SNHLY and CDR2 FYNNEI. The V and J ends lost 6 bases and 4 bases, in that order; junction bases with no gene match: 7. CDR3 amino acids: CASSAGTGLYGYTF. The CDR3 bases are TGTGCCAGCAGCGCCGGGACAGGCCTCTATGGCTACACCTTC. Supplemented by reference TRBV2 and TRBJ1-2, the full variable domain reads EPEVTQTPSHQVTQMGQEVILRCVPISNHLYFYWYRQILGQKVEFLVSFYNNEISEKSEIFDDQFSVERPDGSNFTLKIRSTKLEDSAMYFCASSAGTGLYGYTFGSGTRLTVV.

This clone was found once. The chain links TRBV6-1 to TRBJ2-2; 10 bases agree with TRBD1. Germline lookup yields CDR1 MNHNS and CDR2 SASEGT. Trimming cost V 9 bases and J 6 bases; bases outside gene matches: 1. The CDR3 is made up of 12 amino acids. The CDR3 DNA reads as TGTGCCAGAGGGACAGGGGCCGGGGAGCTGTTTTTT. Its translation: CARGTGAGELFF.

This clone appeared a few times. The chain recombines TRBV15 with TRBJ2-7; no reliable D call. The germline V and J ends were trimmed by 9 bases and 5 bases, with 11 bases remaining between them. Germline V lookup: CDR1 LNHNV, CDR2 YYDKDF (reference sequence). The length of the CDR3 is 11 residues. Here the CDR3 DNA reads TGTGCCACTTCAACTCAGGACGAGCAGTACTTC. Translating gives CATSTQDEQYF. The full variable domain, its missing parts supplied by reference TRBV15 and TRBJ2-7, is DAMVIQNPRYQVTQFGKPVTLSCSQTLNHNVMYWYQQKSSQAPKLLFHYYDKDFNNEADTPDNFQSRRPNTSFCFLDIRSPGLGDTAMYLCATSTQDEQYFGPGTRLTVT.

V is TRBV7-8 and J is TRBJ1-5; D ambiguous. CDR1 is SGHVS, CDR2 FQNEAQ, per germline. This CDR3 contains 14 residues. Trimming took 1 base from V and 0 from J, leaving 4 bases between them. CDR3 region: CASSLVGSNQPQHF. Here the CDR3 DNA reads TGTGCCAGCAGCTTAGTGGGTAGCAATCAGCCCCAGCATTTT.

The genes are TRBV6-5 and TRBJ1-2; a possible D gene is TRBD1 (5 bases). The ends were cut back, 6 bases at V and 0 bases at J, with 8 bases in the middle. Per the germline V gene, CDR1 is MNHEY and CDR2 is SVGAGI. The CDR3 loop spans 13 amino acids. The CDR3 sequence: CASSPTANYGYTF. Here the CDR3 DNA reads TGTGCCAGCAGCCCGACAGCTAACTATGGCTACACCTTC.

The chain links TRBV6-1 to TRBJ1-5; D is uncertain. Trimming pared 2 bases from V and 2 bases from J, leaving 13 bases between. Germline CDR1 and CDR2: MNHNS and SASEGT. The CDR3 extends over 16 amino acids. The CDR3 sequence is CASSESAPRGNQPQHF. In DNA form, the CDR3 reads TGTGCCAGCAGTGAATCAGCCCCTCGGGGCAATCAGCCCCAGCATTTT.

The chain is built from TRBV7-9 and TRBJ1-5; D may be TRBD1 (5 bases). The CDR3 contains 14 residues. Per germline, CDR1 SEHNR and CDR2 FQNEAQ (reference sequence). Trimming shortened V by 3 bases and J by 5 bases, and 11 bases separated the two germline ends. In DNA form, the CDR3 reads TGTGCCAGCAGCTTGCAGGGCAAGGATCAGCCCCAGCATTTT. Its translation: CASSLQGKDQPQHF.

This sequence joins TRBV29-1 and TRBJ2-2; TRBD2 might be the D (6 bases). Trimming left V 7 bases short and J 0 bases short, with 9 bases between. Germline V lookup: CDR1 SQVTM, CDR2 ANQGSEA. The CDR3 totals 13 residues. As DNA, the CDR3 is TGCAGCGCCCGGGAGACGAACACCGGGGAGCTGTTTTTT. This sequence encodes CSARETNTGELFF.

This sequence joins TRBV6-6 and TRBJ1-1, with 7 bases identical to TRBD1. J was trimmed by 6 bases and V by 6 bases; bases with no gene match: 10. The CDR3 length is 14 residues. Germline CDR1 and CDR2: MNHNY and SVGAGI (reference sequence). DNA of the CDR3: TGTGCCAGCAGCCCTCAAAGACAGGGACCTGAAGCTTTCTTT. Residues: CASSPQRQGPEAFF.

The CDR3 bases are TGTGCCACCCTAGGGACTAGCGGTTCTAGCACAGATACGCAGTATTTT. Translation gives CATLGTSGSSTDTQYF. The chain joins TRBV2 to TRBJ2-3, with 11 bases that match TRBD2. V gave up 10 bases and J gave up 0 bases; unmatched junction bases: 9. The germline CDR1 and CDR2 sequences are SNHLY and FYNNEI. The CDR3 is 16 amino acids. The whole variable domain, remainder taken from reference TRBV2 and TRBJ2-3, is EPEVTQTPSHQVTQMGQEVILRCVPISNHLYFYWYRQILGQKVEFLVSFYNNEISEKSEIFDDQFSVERPDGSNFTLKIRSTKLEDSAMYFCATLGTSGSSTDTQYFGPGTRLTVL.